The 2 T cell receptor beta chains given below trace back to one sample, sequenced in a study of PD-L1 blockade in urothelial cancer. Noted time point: peripheral blood 6 weeks after treatment start. Using immunoSEQ multiplex PCR, the repertoire was profiled, and TCRdb retains in-frame clones only, with some absent. The sample carries more than 95,000 clones, roughly 89% recorded once. The starting material was PBMCs, obtained around atezolizumab (anti-PD-L1) treatment. These TCRs come from a man aged 55 to 70 with urothelial cancer.

The rearrangement joins TRBV19 to TRBJ1-4; no definite D call. Germline-derived CDR1 and CDR2 are LNHDA and SQIVND (reference sequence). V was cut by 5 bases and J by 5 bases, with 12 bases left in between. The CDR3 is 14 amino acids. DNA for the CDR3: TGTGCCAGTAGTCGGGCGGGATTCAATGAAAAACTGTTTTTT. This codes for CASSRAGFNEKLFF.

V gene TRBV6-5 combines with J gene TRBJ2-1, with TRBD2 as a possible D gene (5 bases). The CDR3 loop spans 15 amino acids. Germline assignment: CDR1 MNHEY and CDR2 SVGAGI. V was pared by 2 bases and J by 4 bases, with 12 bases between. In DNA form, the CDR3 reads TGTGCCAGCAGTTACGCGGGTGGGGAGTACAATGAGCAGTTCTTC. Translated, it gives CASSYAGGEYNEQFF.